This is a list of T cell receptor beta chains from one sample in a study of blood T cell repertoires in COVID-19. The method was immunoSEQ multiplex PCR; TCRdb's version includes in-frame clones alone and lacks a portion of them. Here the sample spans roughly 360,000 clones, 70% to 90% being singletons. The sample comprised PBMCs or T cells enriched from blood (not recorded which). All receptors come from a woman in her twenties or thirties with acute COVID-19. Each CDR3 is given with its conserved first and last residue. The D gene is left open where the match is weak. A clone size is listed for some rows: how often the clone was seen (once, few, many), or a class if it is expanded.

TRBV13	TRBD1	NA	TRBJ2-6	CASSLWTGAISGANVLTF	TGTGCCAGCAGCTTATGGACAGGGGCTATCTCTGGGGCCAACGTCCTGACTTTC
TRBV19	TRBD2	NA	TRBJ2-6	CASSSSTSGGARGANVLTF	TGTGCCAGTAGTAGTTCTACTAGCGGGGGGGCCCGTGGGGCCAACGTCCTGACTTTC
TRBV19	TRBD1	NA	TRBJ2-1	CASHRGARYNEQFF	TGTGCCAGCCACAGGGGAGCCAGGTACAATGAGCAGTTCTTC
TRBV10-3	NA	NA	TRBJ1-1	CAIQPGQLNTEAFF	TGTGCCATCCAACCCGGACAGCTGAACACTGAAGCTTTCTTT
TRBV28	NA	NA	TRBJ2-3	CATGGGSTDTQYF	TGTGCCACCGGGGGAGGTAGCACAGATACGCAGTATTTT
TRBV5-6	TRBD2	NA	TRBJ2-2	CASSRRGDTGELFF	TGTGCCAGCAGCCGTCGGGGGGACACCGGGGAGCTGTTTTTT
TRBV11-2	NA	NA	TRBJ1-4	CASSLGRGTEKLFF	TGTGCCAGCAGCTTGGGCCGCGGGACGGAAAAACTGTTTTTT
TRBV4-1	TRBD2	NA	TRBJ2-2	CASSRASGVWELFF	TGCGCCAGCAGCAGAGCTAGCGGGGTCTGGGAGCTGTTTTTT
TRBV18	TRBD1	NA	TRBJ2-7	CASSLGQKDIYEQYF	TGTGCCAGCTCACTGGGACAGAAAGATATTTACGAGCAGTACTTC
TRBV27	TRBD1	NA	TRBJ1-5	CASSPRDRGHQPQHF	TGTGCCAGCAGCCCCCGGGACAGGGGGCATCAGCCCCAGCATTTT
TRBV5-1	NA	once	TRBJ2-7	CASSPPTTAYEQYF	TGCGCCAGCAGCCCCCCTACAACAGCCTACGAGCAGTACTTC
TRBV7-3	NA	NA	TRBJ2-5	CASSLTPSETQYF	TGTGCCAGCAGCTTAACCCCTTCAGAGACCCAGTACTTC
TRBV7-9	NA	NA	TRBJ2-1	CASSLVLKHEQFF	TGTGCCAGCAGCTTAGTACTGAAGCATGAGCAGTTCTTC
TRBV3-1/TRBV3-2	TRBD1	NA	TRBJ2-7	CASSQAGTGSYEQYF	TGTGCCAGCAGCCAAGCAGGGACAGGGTCCTACGAGCAGTACTTC
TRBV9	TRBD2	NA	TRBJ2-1	CASSAISGGGYNEQFF	TGTGCCAGCAGCGCCATCAGCGGGGGAGGATACAATGAGCAGTTCTTC
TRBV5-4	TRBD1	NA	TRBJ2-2	CASSSMDRDTGELFF	TGTGCCAGCAGCTCCATGGACAGGGACACCGGGGAGCTGTTTTTT
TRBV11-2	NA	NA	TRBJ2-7	CASSPRGYEQYF	TGTGCCAGCAGCCCACGGGGTTACGAGCAGTACTTC
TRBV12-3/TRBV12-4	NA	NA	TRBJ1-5	CASSTPGVQPQHF	TGTGCCAGCAGCACCCCAGGGGTACAGCCCCAGCATTTT
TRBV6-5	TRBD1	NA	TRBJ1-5	CASSYGQAGVRPQHF	TGTGCCAGCAGTTACGGACAGGCTGGGGTTCGGCCCCAGCATTTT
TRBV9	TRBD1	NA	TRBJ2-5	CASSDRGHETQYF	TGTGCCAGCAGCGACAGGGGGCACGAGACCCAGTACTTC
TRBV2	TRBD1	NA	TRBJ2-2	CASTPGQSLGELFF	TGTGCCAGCACCCCGGGACAGTCCCTCGGGGAGCTGTTTTTT
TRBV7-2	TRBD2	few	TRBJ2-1	CASSGSGLAGGNEQFF	TGTGCCAGCAGCGGCTCGGGACTAGCGGGAGGGAATGAGCAGTTCTTC
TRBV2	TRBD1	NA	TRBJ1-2	CASSLGQGLNYGYTF	TGTGCCAGCAGTCTGGGACAGGGTCTTAACTATGGCTACACCTTC
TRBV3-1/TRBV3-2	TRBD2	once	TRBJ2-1	CASSHGRGSSYNEQFF	TGTGCCAGCAGCCATGGGCGGGGGAGCTCCTACAATGAGCAGTTCTTC
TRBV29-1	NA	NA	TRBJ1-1	CSVRPGSTEAFF	TGCAGCGTACGCCCGGGGAGCACTGAAGCTTTCTTT
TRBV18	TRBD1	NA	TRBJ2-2	CASSLDRGLSGELFF	TGTGCCAGCTCACTGGACAGGGGGCTATCCGGGGAGCTGTTTTTT
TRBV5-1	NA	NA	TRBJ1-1	CASSYDGSNTEAFF	TGCGCCAGCAGCTACGACGGGTCGAACACTGAAGCTTTCTTT
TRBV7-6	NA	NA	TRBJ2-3	CASSTQAGDTQYF	TGTGCCAGCAGCACTCAAGCGGGAGATACGCAGTATTTT
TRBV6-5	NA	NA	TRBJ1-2	CASSPRQDSNYGYTF	TGTGCCAGCAGCCCCCGACAGGATTCTAACTATGGCTACACCTTC
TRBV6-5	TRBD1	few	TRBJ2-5	CASSNSGGETQYF	TGTGCCAGCAGTAATTCAGGGGGAGAGACCCAGTACTTC
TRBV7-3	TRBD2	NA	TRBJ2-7	CASSPSTSGALEQYF	TGTGCCAGCAGCCCATCGACTAGCGGGGCCCTAGAGCAGTACTTC
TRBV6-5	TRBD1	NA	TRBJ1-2	CASSPRDRGSGYTF	TGTGCCAGCAGTCCGCGGGACAGGGGTAGTGGCTACACCTTC
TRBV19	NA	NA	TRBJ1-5	CASSMDQGRGYSNQPQHF	TGTGCCAGTAGTATGGATCAGGGTAGGGGTTATAGCAATCAGCCCCAGCATTTT
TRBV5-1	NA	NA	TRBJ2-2	CASSLAERGIIGELFF	TGCGCCAGCAGCTTGGCCGAAAGGGGGATCATCGGGGAGCTGTTTTTT
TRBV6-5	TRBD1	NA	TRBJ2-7	CASSIRDRGSYEQYF	TGTGCCAGCAGTATTCGGGACAGGGGATCCTACGAGCAGTACTTC
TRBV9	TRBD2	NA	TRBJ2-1	CASSYSGTSYNEQFF	TGTGCCAGCAGCTATAGCGGGACGTCCTACAATGAGCAGTTCTTC
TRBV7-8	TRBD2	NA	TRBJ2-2	CASSPPGLGKTGELFF	TGTGCCAGCAGCCCACCGGGACTAGGAAAAACCGGGGAGCTGTTTTTT
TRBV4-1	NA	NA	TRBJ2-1	CASSQWQDNEQFF	TGCGCCAGCAGCCAATGGCAGGACAATGAGCAGTTCTTC
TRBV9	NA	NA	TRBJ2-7	CASSVGVGGSYEQYF	TGTGCCAGCAGCGTAGGGGTGGGGGGCTCCTACGAGCAGTACTTC
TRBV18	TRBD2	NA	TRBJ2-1	CASSPTSGGANHNEQFF	TGTGCCAGCTCACCAACTAGCGGGGGGGCCAATCACAATGAGCAGTTCTTC
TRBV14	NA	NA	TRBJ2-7	CASSLRDNSYEQYF	TGTGCCAGCAGCCTCCGGGATAACTCCTACGAGCAGTACTTC
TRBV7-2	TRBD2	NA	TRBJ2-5	CASSLAGLAGVGETQYF	TGTGCCAGCAGCTTAGCGGGACTAGCGGGGGTGGGCGAGACCCAGTACTTC
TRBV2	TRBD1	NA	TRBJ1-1	CASRYTGGRGNTEAFF	TGTGCCAGCAGGTACACAGGGGGACGGGGGAACACTGAAGCTTTCTTT
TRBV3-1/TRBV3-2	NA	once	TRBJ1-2	CASTQLGAGYTF	TGTGCCAGCACCCAATTAGGGGCTGGCTACACCTTC
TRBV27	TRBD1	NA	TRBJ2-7	CASSFTGTGNYEQYF	TGTGCCAGCAGTTTTACCGGGACAGGGAACTACGAGCAGTACTTC